This record concerns one TCR beta chain sequence. This specimen comes from a study of blood T cell repertoires in COVID-19. About the research overall: Researchers got acute and convalescent COVID-19 samples from the United States, Italy and Spain. T cells, B-cell-depleted T cells, or PBMCs supplied cDNA or gDNA.

Study processing details: It was from reference gene primer amplification that nucleated cell counts were estimated. The protocol was immunoSEQ multiplex PCR, while the TCRdb copy is restricted to in-frame clones and leaves out a portion. That table is the source of V, J and clone size, and D and trimming were worked out from the DNA. The sample has tens of thousands of clones; more than 60% are singletons. Trimming took off 0 bases at V and 1 base at J, with 9 bases between the two ends. Per the germline V gene, CDR1 is KGHSH and CDR2 is LQKENI. The CDR3 runs to 15 residues. This receptor was identified in a human donor in a cohort sampled during active COVID-19. The gene calls are TRBV18 and TRBJ1-1, with unresolved D. The sample was peripheral blood. CDR3 DNA: TGTGCCAGCTCACCACCGTCTGGGAGGAACACTGAAGCTTTCTTT. Translating gives CASSPPSGRNTEAFF.